The 10 T cell receptor beta chains below all came from one sample that was sequenced in a study of T-cell reconstitution after alpha-beta-depleted transplantation in children. TCRbeta library construction was performed incorporating unique molecular identifiers. TCRdb independently ran MiXCR on the PCR reads; one entry per CDR3 protein. The sample lists some 440,000 distinct CDR3 sequences, around 15% seen once, with roughly 29% in the top ten. The sequences come from PBMCs, mostly from graft donor cells, collected 360 days after TCRalphabeta/CD19-depleted stem cell transplant. The receptors come from a boy younger than two who had a stem cell transplant for Wiskott-Aldrich syndrome, so the T cells may come from the graft donor.

This clonotype was counted a few times. V usage is TRBV7-9 and J usage is TRBJ2-1; D may be TRBD1 or TRBD2 (5 bases each). V was clipped by 3 bases and J by 12 bases, with 15 bases between them. CDR3 size: 13 residues. Germline V gene sequence: CDR1 SEHNR, CDR2 FQNEAQ (reference sequence). Here the CDR3 reads CASSFSGPSRQFF. CDR3 DNA: TGTGCCAGCAGCTTCTCGGGACCCTCGAGGCAGTTCTTC.

This clonotype showed up just a few times. This chain connects TRBV4-3 to TRBJ2-3; D possibly corresponds to TRBD2 (5 bases). The CDR3 extends over 14 amino acids. Germline CDR1 reads LGHNA; CDR2 reads YSLEER. Between the trimmed V and J ends, which lost 2 bases and 2 bases, there was a span of 8 bases. The CDR3 loop reads CASSQLALTDTQYF. CDR3 nucleotides: TGCGCCAGCAGCCAACTAGCCCTCACAGATACGCAGTATTTT.

DNA of the CDR3: TGCAGTGCTAGAGATATTAGGACTGCCTACGAGCAGTACTTC. Translating it yields CSARDIRTAYEQYF. The rearrangement joins TRBV20-1 to TRBJ2-7, with D possibly TRBD2 on 5 matching bases. V gave up 0 bases and J gave up 2 bases, with 11 bases separating them. Germline CDR1 DFQATT, CDR2 SNEGSKA (reference sequence). The CDR3 contains 14 residues.

The CDR3 is CASSPVRGSMNTEAFF. CDR3 sequence (DNA): TGCGCCAGCAGCCCTGTACGGGGAAGTATGAACACTGAAGCTTTCTTT. The chain couples TRBV4-3 to TRBJ1-1; D gene unclear. V was trimmed by 4 bases and J by 0 bases, leaving 15 bases between them. The germline CDR1 and CDR2 sequences are LGHNA and YSLEER. The CDR3 covers 16 residues.

In its sample, this clonotype was seen a few times. V usage is TRBV20-1 and J usage is TRBJ2-3; TRBD1 is a possible D gene (5 bases). V shed 4 bases and J shed 2 bases, with 16 bases lying between them. The germline gives CDR1 DFQATT, CDR2 SNEGSKA (reference sequence). CDR3 length: 15 residues. The CDR3, as DNA: TGCAGTGCTATCTCGACAGTCTCCCTCACAGATACGCAGTATTTT. It is translated as CSAISTVSLTDTQYF.

The rearrangement joins TRBV29-1 to TRBJ2-7; D is possibly TRBD1 (5 bases). Trimming took 5 bases from V and 2 from J, leaving 10 bases between them. The CDR3 consists of 12 residues. Germline values: CDR1 SQVTM, CDR2 ANQGSEA. The CDR3 sequence: CSVLGQTYEQYF. In DNA form, the CDR3 reads TGCAGCGTTTTGGGGCAGACCTACGAGCAGTACTTC.

The V gene is TRBV14, the J gene TRBJ2-2; TRBD1 agrees at 9 bases. The germline V gene encodes CDR1 SGHDN and CDR2 FVKESK. With V trimmed by 5 bases and J by 0 bases, 7 bases remained unmatched. The CDR3 contains 17 residues. The CDR3 loop is CASSAYRGLTNTGELFF. CDR3 DNA: TGTGCCAGCAGCGCCTACAGGGGGCTAACGAACACCGGGGAGCTGTTTTTT.

The gene calls are TRBV12-3 or TRBV12-4 and TRBJ2-7; 9 nucleotides align to TRBD2. The CDR3 runs 18 residues. V shed 2 bases, J shed 0 bases, and the junction held 11 bases outside the gene matches. CDR3 DNA: TGTGCCAGCAGTTTAAGGCCACCATTAGCGGGAGCCTCCTACGAGCAGTACTTC. Amino acids: CASSLRPPLAGASYEQYF.

J is TRBJ2-1 and V is TRBV12-3 or TRBV12-4; no clear D gene. V dropped 1 base and J dropped 10 bases, with 8 bases sitting between them. This CDR3 comprises 12 residues. Written as DNA, the CDR3 is TGTGCCAGCAGTTTAGTGGTGGACGAGCAGTTCTTC. This gives the protein CASSLVVDEQFF.

The V call is TRBV6-5, the J call TRBJ1-1; D is unresolved. Germline V gives CDR1 MNHEY, CDR2 SVGAGI. The CDR3 runs 13 residues. Trimming pared 2 bases from V and 4 bases from J, leaving 8 bases between. The CDR3 protein is CASSYPGTTEAFF. The CDR3 DNA reads TGTGCCAGCAGTTACCCCGGAACCACTGAAGCTTTCTTT.